The entry below describes one T cell receptor (beta chain). Its antigen is still unknown. These data come from a study of vaccination and CD4 T cells after COVID-19. Study summary: The authors used overlapping spike peptides from SARS-CoV-2, HCoV-NL63, HCoV-OC43 and HCoV-229E to stimulate cells.

Treatment given: roughly 10-day PBMC culture with coronavirus spike peptide pools or control peptides (ViraFEST assay). The ViraFEST method relied on peptide pools to expand antigen-specific T cells, followed by TCR sequencing. V lost 5 bases and J 0 bases, leaving 16 bases between the germline ends. The CDR3 spans 16 residues. Germline assignment: CDR1 MNHEY and CDR2 SVGEGT. The Oncomine TCR Beta short-read assay was applied to DNA of cultured CD4+ T cells. TCRdb itself ran the PCR reads through MiXCR, one entry per CDR3 protein. Here the sample spans 15,000 to 20,000 distinct CDR3 sequences, 65% to 80% being singletons.

This chain uses TRBV6-2 or TRBV6-3 with TRBJ1-1; D is perhaps TRBD1 (6 bases). The sequenced sample consisted of CD4+ T cells from blood, cultured in vitro. The receptor was isolated from a human donor who had recovered from COVID-19. CDR3 DNA sequence: TGTGCCAGCAGTCGAGGGGGACGGCACATGAACACTGAAGCTTTCTTT. It specifies CASSRGGRHMNTEAFF.